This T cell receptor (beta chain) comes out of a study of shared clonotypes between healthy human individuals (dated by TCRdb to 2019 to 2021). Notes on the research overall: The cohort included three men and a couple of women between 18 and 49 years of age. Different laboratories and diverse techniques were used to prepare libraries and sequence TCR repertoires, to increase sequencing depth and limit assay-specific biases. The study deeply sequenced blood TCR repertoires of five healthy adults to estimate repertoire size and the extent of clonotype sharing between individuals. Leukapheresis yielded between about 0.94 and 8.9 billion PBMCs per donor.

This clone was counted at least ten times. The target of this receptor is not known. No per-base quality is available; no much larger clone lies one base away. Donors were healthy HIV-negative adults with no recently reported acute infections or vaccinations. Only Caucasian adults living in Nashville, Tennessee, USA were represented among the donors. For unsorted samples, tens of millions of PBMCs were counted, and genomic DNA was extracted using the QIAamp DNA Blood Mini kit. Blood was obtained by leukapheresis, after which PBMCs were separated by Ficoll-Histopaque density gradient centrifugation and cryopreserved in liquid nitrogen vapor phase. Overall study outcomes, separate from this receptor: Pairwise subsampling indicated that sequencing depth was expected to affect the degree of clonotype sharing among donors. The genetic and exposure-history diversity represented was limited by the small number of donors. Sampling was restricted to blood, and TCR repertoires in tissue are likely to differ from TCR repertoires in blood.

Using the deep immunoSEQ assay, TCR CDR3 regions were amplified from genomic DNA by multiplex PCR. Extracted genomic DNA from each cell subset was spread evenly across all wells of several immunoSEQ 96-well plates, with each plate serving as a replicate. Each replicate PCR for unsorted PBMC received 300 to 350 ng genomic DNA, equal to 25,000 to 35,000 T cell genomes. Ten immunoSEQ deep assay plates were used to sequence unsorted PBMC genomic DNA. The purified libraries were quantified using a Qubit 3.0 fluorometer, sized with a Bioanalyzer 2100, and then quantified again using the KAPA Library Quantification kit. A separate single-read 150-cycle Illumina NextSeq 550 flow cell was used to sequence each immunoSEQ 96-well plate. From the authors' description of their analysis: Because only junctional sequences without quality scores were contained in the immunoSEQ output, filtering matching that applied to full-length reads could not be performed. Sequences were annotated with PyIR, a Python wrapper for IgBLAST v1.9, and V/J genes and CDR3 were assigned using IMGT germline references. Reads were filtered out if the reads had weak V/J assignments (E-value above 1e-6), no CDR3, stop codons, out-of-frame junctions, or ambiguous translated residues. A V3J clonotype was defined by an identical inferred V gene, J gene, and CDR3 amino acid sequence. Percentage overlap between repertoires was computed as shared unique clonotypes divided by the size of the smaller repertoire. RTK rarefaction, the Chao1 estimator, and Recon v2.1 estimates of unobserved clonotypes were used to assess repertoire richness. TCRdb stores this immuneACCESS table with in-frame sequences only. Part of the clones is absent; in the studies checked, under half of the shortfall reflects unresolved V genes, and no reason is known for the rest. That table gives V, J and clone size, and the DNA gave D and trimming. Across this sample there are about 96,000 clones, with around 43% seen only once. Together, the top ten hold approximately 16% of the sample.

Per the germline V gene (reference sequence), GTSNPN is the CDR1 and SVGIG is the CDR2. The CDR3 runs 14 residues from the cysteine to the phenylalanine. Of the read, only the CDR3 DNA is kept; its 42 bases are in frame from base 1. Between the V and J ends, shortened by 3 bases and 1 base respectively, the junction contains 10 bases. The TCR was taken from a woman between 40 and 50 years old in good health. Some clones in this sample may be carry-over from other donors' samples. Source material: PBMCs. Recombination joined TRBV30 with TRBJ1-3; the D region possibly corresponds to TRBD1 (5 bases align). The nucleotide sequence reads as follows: TGTGCCTGGAGGGGTGCAGGGTCTGGAAACACCATATATTTT. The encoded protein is CAWRGAGSGNTIYF.